These 22 T cell receptor beta chains share one sample of origin, sequenced in a study of T cells after yellow fever vaccination. TCRdb recomputed calls from the 5' RACE reads with MiXCR, one row per CDR3 protein. The data show 250,000 to 400,000 distinct CDR3 sequences, over 3.5% seen once. The source was PBMCs, collected 15 days after the yellow fever booster vaccination. All receptors come from a man aged 18 to 29 who received the YFV17D yellow fever vaccine.

This clonotype was counted at least ten times. The J gene is TRBJ2-1, the V gene TRBV7-9; D may be TRBD1 (6 bases). V gave up 4 bases and J gave up 7 bases, with 17 bases separating them. Germline CDR1 SEHNR, CDR2 FQNEAQ (reference sequence). This CDR3 is 15 amino acids long. The CDR3 sequence: CASSSIYRAANEQFF. Here the CDR3 DNA reads TGTGCCAGCAGCTCCATTTACAGGGCGGCTAATGAGCAGTTCTTC.

The V call is TRBV3-1, the J call TRBJ2-7, with 9 bases identical to TRBD1. The germline CDR1 and CDR2 sequences are LGHDT and YNNKEL (reference sequence). The CDR3 has 14 residues. The trim removed 1 base at V and 6 bases at J, leaving 4 bases unmatched. The CDR3 coding sequence is TGTGCCAGCAGCCAAGGGACAGGGGTTCTCGAGCAGTACTTC. Its protein product is CASSQGTGVLEQYF.

In the case of this clonotype: This clone may be a read error of a much larger clone one base away. The chain joins TRBV4-1 to TRBJ1-6; D ambiguous. Trimming left V 1 base short and J 6 bases short, with 10 bases between. Germline V gene sequence: CDR1 MGHRA, CDR2 YSYEKL. The CDR3 has 15 residues. CDR3 region: CASSQAGLINSPLHF. CDR3 DNA sequence: TGCGCCAGCAGCCAAGCGGGTTTAATTAATTCACCCCTCCACTTT.

This clonotype has at least ten counts. This chain uses TRBV9 with TRBJ1-3, with D hard to call. V was cut by 0 bases and J by 0 bases, with 13 bases left in between. From germline, CDR1 is SGDLS and CDR2 YYNGEE. The CDR3 contains 17 residues. The CDR3 loop is CASSVDPRPRSGNTIYF. In DNA, the CDR3 is TGTGCCAGCAGCGTAGACCCCAGGCCTCGCTCTGGAAACACCATATATTTT.

The genes are TRBV3-1 and TRBJ1-2; no clear D. The CDR3 contains 13 residues. CDR1 LGHDT and CDR2 YNNKEL come from the germline V gene (reference sequence). V was cut by 4 bases and J by 7 bases, with 13 bases left in between. CDR3: CASSPPHFGGYTF. Written as DNA, the CDR3 is TGTGCCAGCAGCCCACCCCACTTCGGTGGCTACACCTTC.

This clonotype was seen at least ten times. The chain combines TRBV9 with TRBJ2-4; weak D call: TRBD1 (5 bases). Trimming shortened V by 4 bases and J by 0 bases, and 11 bases separated the two germline ends. The germline CDR1 and CDR2 sequences are SGDLS and YYNGEE. The CDR3 extends over 15 amino acids. The CDR3 loop reads CASSMEGVAKNIQYF. Here the CDR3 DNA reads TGTGCCAGCAGCATGGAAGGGGTAGCCAAAAACATTCAGTACTTC.

Many counts were recorded for this clonotype. The rearrangement uses TRBV12-3 or TRBV12-4 and TRBJ2-1; D assignment may be TRBD1 or TRBD2 (5 bases each). V gave up 7 bases and J gave up 0 bases, with 13 bases separating them. This CDR3 contains 15 residues. CDR3 sequence: CASTRGPSSYNEQFF. CDR3 in DNA: TGTGCCAGCACCCGGGGACCGAGCTCCTACAATGAGCAGTTCTTC.

This clonotype was counted at least ten times. The V call is TRBV29-1, the J call TRBJ2-2, with 7 bases that match TRBD1. Germline-derived CDR1 and CDR2 are SQVTM and ANQGSEA. Unmatched junction bases numbered 4, after V lost 7 bases and J lost 2 bases. This CDR3 contains 13 residues. CDR3 amino acids: CSAGTANTGELFF. The CDR3 DNA is TGCAGCGCGGGGACAGCTAACACCGGGGAGCTGTTTTTT.

The genes are TRBV4-3 and TRBJ2-7; unclear D gene. The CDR3 spans 14 residues. Germline lookup yields CDR1 LGHNA and CDR2 YSLEER. V dropped 3 bases and J dropped 3 bases, with 12 bases sitting between them. DNA for the CDR3: TGCGCCAGCAGCCACCAAGAAGGTCACTACGAGCAGTACTTC. Its protein product is CASSHQEGHYEQYF.

This clonotype has just a few counts. The chain uses TRBV6-2 or TRBV6-3 and TRBJ2-7, with D unresolved. The germline V gene encodes CDR1 MNHEY and CDR2 SVGEGT. The length of the CDR3 is 12 residues. Trimming left V 6 bases short and J 3 bases short, with 9 bases between. The CDR3 sequence: CASRRPGYEQYF. CDR3 in DNA: TGTGCCAGCAGGCGGCCAGGCTACGAGCAGTACTTC.

Only a few counts were recorded for this clonotype. CDR3 residues: CASSSRDSPAGPQHF. The CDR3 nucleotides read TGTGCCAGCAGTTCGCGGGACAGCCCGGCTGGGCCCCAGCATTTT. The chain employs TRBV28 and TRBJ1-5, with TRBD1 matching over 7 bases. CDR3 length equals 15 residues. Germline CDR1 MDHEN, CDR2 SYDVKM. The V segment lost 4 bases and the J segment 9 bases; nucleotides outside the gene matches: 12.

This clonotype was observed at least ten times. The V call is TRBV6-5, the J call TRBJ2-7; D not resolved. The V gene's germline CDR1 is MNHEY and CDR2 SVGAGI. This CDR3 comprises 13 residues. Trimming cost V 2 bases and J 2 bases, with 7 bases left between them. The CDR3 region has the DNA TGTGCCAGCAGTTACGTACAAGCCTACGAGCAGTACTTC. Its protein is CASSYVQAYEQYF.

In this sample, this clonotype turned up many times. The V and J genes are TRBV2 and TRBJ2-1; 7 bases match TRBD1. V trimming: 3 bases; J trimming: 6 bases; junction bases outside the gene matches: 8. CDR1 and CDR2 from the germline V gene are SNHLY and FYNNEI. The CDR3 runs to 15 residues. The CDR3, as DNA: TGTGCCAGCAGTGAGAACAGGGGCGGACTCAATGAGCAGTTCTTC. Translated, it gives CASSENRGGLNEQFF.

This clonotype was observed many times. This chain connects TRBV6-5 to TRBJ2-7; D is perhaps TRBD2 (5 bases). CDR1 is MNHEY, CDR2 SVGAGI, per germline. V was pared by 7 bases and J by 3 bases, with 13 bases between. CDR3 size: 13 residues. The CDR3 spells CASTVPGSYEQYF. The CDR3 nucleotides read TGTGCCAGCACAGTTCCGGGGAGCTACGAGCAGTACTTC.

This clonotype was observed many times. The chain uses TRBV4-3 and TRBJ2-2; TRBD1 matches at 7 bases. After removal of 0 bases from V and 3 bases from J, the junction contained 10 bases not matched to a gene. Germline values: CDR1 LGHNA, CDR2 YSLEER. The CDR3 runs 18 residues. CDR3 region: CASSQDPLKGAYTGELFF. As DNA, the CDR3 is TGCGCCAGCAGCCAAGATCCACTTAAGGGGGCCTACACCGGGGAGCTGTTTTTT.

This clonotype was observed at least ten times. The V and J genes are TRBV6-5 and TRBJ2-7; TRBD1 matches at 7 bases. The CDR3 sequence is 15 residues long. CDR1 and CDR2 (germline): MNHEY, SVGAGI. Trimming took 4 bases from V and 0 from J; bases not matched to a gene: 6. CDR3 in DNA: TGTGCCAGCAGTTCCGACAGGGTCCCCTCCTACGAGCAGTACTTC. Amino acids: CASSSDRVPSYEQYF.

In its sample, this clonotype was seen many times. The chain recombines TRBV7-2 with TRBJ2-5, with D perhaps TRBD2 (5 bases). This CDR3 region has 14 residues. CDR1 is SGHTA and CDR2 is FQGNSA in the germline V gene. V was pared by 7 bases and J by 3 bases, with 15 bases between. The CDR3 loop is CASIETGIKETQYF. In DNA form, the CDR3 reads TGTGCCAGCATCGAGACCGGGATCAAAGAGACCCAGTACTTC.

The rearrangement joins TRBV18 to TRBJ1-2, with D maybe TRBD1 (5 bases). V lost 0 bases, J lost 6 bases, and 11 bases lay in between. The length of the CDR3 is 14 residues. Germline lookup yields CDR1 KGHSH and CDR2 LQKENI. In DNA, the CDR3 is TGTGCCAGCTCACCACCGTGGGGGGTAGATGGCTACACCTTC. Its protein is CASSPPWGVDGYTF. The full variable domain, its missing parts supplied by reference TRBV18 and TRBJ1-2, is NAGVMQNPRHLVRRRGQEARLRCSPMKGHSHVYWYRQLPEEGLKFMVYLQKENIIDESGMPKERFSAEFPKEGPSILRIQQVVRGDSAAYFCASSPPWGVDGYTFGSGTRLTVV.

There are many counts of this clonotype. The chain uses TRBV7-2 and TRBJ1-5; D is perhaps TRBD1 (6 bases). The CDR3 loop spans 15 amino acids. With 5 bases removed from V and 7 bases from J, the gap between germline ends came to 18 bases. CDR1 and CDR2 (germline): SGHTA, FQGNSA. CDR3 sequence (DNA): TGTGCCAGCAGCATACAGGGAGGGGAGAAGCAGCCCCAGCATTTT. Translation: CASSIQGGEKQPQHF.

This clonotype was detected many times. V usage is TRBV6-6 and J usage is TRBJ2-7; no clear D gene. Germline V gene sequence: CDR1 MNHNY, CDR2 SVGAGI (reference sequence). This CDR3 region has 12 residues. V was clipped by 2 bases and J by 2 bases, with 4 bases between them. CDR3 nucleotides: TGTGCCAGCAGTTACCGAGCCTACGAGCAGTACTTC. Translated, it gives CASSYRAYEQYF.

This clonotype has just a few counts. This chain connects TRBV5-1 to TRBJ2-1, with 10 bases aligning to TRBD2. The CDR3 is made up of 16 amino acids. Trimming at V came to 0 bases and at J to 8 bases, leaving 8 bases not matched to a gene. Germline assignment: CDR1 SGHRS and CDR2 YFSETQ. CDR3 nucleotides: TGCGCCAGCAGCTTGGCGGGTCTAGCGGGGGCCTATGAGCAGTTCTTC. Its translation: CASSLAGLAGAYEQFF.

This clonotype was picked up many times. The chain is built from TRBV10-3 and TRBJ2-7; 7 bases are a match to TRBD1. Germline CDR1 and CDR2: ENHRY and SYGVKD. V gave up 7 bases and J gave up 3 bases; unmatched junction bases: 6. CDR3 length: 13 residues. DNA of the CDR3: TGTGCCATCACCGAGGGGGCAGGCTACGAGCAGTACGTC. Translated: CAITEGAGYEQYV.